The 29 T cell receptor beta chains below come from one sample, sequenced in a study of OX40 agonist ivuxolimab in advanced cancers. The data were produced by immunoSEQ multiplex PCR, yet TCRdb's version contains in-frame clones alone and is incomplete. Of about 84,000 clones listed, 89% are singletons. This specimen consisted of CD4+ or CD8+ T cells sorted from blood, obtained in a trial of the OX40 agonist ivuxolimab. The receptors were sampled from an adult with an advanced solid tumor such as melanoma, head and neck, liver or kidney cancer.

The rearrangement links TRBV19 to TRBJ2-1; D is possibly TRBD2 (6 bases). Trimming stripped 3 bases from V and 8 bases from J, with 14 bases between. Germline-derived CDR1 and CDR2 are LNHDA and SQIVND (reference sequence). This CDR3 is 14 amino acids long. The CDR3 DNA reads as TGTGCCAGTAGTATGGGGGGTATTAGGGATGAGCAGTTCTTC. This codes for CASSMGGIRDEQFF.

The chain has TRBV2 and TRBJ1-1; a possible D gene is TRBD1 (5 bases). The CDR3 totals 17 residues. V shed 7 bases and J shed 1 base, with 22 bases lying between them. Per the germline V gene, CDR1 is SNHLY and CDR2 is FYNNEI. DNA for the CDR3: TGTGCCAGCATGGGAGGGTCAGGGAGGTTTCCGAACACTGAAGCTTTCTTT. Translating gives CASMGGSGRFPNTEAFF.

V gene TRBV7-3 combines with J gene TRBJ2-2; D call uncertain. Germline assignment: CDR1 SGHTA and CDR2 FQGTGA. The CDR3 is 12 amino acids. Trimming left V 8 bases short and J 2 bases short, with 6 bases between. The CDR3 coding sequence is TGTGCCAGCGGACGTAACACCGGGGAGCTGTTTTTT. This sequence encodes CASGRNTGELFF.

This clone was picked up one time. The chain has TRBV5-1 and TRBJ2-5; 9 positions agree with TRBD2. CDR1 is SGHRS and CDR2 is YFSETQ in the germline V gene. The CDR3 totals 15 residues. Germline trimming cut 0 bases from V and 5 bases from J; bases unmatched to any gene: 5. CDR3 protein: CASSLARGGVETQYF. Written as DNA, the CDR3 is TGCGCCAGCAGCTTGGCGCGGGGGGGCGTCGAGACCCAGTACTTC. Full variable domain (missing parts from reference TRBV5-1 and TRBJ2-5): KAGVTQTPRYLIKTRGQQVTLSCSPISGHRSVSWYQQTPGQGLQFLFEYFSETQRNKGNFPGRFSGRQFSNSRSEMNVSTLELGDSALYLCASSLARGGVETQYFGPGTRLLVL.

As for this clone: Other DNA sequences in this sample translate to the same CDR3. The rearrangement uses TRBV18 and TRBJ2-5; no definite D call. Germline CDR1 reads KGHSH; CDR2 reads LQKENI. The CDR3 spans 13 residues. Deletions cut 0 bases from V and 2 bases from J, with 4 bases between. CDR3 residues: CASSPPGQETQYF. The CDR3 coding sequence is TGTGCCAGCTCACCACCGGGGCAAGAGACCCAGTACTTC.

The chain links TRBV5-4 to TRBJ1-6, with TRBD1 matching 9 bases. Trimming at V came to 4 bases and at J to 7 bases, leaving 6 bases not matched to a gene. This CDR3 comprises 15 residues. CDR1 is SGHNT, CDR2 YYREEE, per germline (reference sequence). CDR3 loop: CASSLQGARNSPLHF. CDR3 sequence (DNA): TGTGCCAGCAGCCTACAGGGGGCGCGAAATTCACCCCTCCACTTT.

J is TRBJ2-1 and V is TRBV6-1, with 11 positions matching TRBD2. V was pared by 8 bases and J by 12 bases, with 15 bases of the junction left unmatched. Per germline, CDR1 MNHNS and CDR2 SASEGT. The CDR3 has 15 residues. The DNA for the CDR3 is TGTGCCAGCCTAAAGACTAGCGGGGTGAAAGGAGGGCAGTTCTTC. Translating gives CASLKTSGVKGGQFF.

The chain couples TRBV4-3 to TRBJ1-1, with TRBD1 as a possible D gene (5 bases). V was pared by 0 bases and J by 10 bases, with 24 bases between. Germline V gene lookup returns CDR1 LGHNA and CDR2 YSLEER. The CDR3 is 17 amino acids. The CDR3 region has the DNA TGCGCCAGCAGCCAAGAGGTTTTGGACCGGGGCCCAGGGAGAGCTTTCTTT. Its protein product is CASSQEVLDRGPGRAFF.

The CDR3 DNA sequence: TGCGCCAGCAGCGGACAGGGCGGGAACACTGAAGCTTTCTTT. Amino acid sequence: CASSGQGGNTEAFF. The V call is TRBV5-1, the J call TRBJ1-1; 8 bases fit TRBD1. Germline values: CDR1 SGHRS, CDR2 YFSETQ. Trimming cost V 4 bases and J 1 base; bases outside gene matches: 3. This CDR3 spans 14 amino acids.

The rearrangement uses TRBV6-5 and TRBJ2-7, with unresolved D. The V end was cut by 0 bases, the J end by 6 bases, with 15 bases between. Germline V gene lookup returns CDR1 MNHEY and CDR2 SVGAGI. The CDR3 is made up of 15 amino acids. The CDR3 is CASSYSRRVGTEQYF. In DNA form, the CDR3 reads TGTGCCAGCAGTTACTCCCGAAGGGTCGGCACCGAGCAGTACTTC.

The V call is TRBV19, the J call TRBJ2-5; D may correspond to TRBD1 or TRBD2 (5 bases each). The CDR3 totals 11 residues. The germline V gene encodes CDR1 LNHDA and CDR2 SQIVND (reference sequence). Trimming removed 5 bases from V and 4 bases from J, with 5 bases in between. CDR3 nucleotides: TGTGCCAGTAGTGGGGGAGAGACCCAGTACTTC. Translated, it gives CASSGGETQYF.

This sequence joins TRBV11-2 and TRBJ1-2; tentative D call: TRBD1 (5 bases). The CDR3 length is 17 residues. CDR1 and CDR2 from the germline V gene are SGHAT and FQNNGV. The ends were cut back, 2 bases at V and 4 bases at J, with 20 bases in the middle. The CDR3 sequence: CASSLRLPGLISYGYTF. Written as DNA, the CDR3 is TGTGCCAGCAGCTTACGACTTCCAGGGTTAATTTCCTATGGCTACACCTTC.

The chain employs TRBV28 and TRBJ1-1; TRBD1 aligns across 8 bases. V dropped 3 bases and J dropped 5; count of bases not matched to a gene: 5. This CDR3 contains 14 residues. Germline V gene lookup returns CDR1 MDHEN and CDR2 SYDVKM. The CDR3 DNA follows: TGTGCCAGCAGTTTCACGGACAGGGAGACTGAAGCTTTCTTT. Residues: CASSFTDRETEAFF.

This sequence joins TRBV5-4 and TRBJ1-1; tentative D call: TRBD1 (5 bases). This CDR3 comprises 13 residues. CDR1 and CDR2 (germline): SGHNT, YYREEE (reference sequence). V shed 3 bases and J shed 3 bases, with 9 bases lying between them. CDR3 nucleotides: TGTGCCAGCAGCTCCAGGGTTGACACTGAAGCTTTCTTT. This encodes CASSSRVDTEAFF.

CDR3 in amino acids: CASTPTPGRGYTF. CDR3 DNA: TGTGCCAGCACTCCTACCCCTGGGAGGGGCTACACCTTC. The chain is built from TRBV27 and TRBJ1-2; D is unclear. V was clipped by 7 bases and J by 8 bases, with 17 bases between them. Germline CDR1 and CDR2: MNHEY and SMNVEV (reference sequence). CDR3 length equals 13 residues.

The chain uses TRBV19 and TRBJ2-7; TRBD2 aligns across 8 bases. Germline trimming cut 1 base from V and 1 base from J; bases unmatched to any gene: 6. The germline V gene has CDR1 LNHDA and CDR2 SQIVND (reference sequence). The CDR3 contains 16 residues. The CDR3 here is CASSIAWREDSYEQYF. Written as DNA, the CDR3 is TGTGCCAGTAGTATAGCATGGCGGGAGGATTCCTACGAGCAGTACTTC.

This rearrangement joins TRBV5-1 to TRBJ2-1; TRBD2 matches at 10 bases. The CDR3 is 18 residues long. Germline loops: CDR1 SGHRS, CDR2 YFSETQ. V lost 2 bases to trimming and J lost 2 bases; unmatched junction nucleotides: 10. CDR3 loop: CASSLISPTSGTYNEQFF. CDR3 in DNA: TGCGCCAGCAGCTTAATCTCCCCTACTAGCGGGACCTACAATGAGCAGTTCTTC.

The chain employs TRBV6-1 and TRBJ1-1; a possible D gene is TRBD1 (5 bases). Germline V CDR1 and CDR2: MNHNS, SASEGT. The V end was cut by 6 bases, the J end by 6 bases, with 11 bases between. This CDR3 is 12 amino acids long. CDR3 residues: CASSQGTPEAFF. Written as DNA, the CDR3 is TGTGCCAGCAGCCAGGGTACCCCTGAAGCTTTCTTT.

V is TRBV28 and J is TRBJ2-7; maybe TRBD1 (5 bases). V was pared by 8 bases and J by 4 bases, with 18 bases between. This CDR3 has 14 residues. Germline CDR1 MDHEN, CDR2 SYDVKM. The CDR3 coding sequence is TGTGCCAGCCATCCGCCGAGGACAAAATACGAGCAGTACTTC. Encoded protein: CASHPPRTKYEQYF. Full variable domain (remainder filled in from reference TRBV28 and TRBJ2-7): DVKVTQSSRYLVKRTGEKVFLECVQDMDHENMFWYRQDPGLGLRLIYFSYDVKMKEKGDIPEGYSVSREKKERFSLILESASTNQTSMYLCASHPPRTKYEQYFGPGTRLTVT.

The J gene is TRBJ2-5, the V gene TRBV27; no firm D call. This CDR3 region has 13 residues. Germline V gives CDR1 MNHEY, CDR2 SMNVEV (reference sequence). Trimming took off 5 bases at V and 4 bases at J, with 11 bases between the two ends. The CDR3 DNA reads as TGTGCCAGCAGTCTAGGCGGCAGAGAGACCCAGTACTTC. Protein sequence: CASSLGGRETQYF.

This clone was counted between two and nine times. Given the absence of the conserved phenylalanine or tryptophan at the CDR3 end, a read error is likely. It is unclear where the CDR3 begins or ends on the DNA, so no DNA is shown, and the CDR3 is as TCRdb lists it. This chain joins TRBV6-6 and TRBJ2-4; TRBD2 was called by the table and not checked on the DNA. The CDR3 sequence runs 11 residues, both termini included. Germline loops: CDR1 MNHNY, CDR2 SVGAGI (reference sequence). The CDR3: CASSYSSGNVL.

The CDR3 is CASSLTGSGANVLTF. The CDR3 bases are TGTGCCAGCAGTTTGACAGGGTCTGGGGCCAACGTCCTGACTTTC. The chain combines TRBV28 with TRBJ2-6; 7 bases are a match to TRBD1. Germline V CDR1 and CDR2: MDHEN, SYDVKM. V was pared by 3 bases and J by 1 base, with 0 bases of the junction left unmatched. This CDR3 is built from 15 residues.

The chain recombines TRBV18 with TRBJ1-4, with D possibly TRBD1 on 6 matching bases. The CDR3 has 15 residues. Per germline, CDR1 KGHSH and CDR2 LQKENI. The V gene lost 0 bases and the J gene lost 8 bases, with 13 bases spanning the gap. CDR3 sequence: CASSPPDRGGEKLFF. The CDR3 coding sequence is TGTGCCAGCTCACCACCGGACAGAGGGGGAGAAAAACTGTTTTTT.

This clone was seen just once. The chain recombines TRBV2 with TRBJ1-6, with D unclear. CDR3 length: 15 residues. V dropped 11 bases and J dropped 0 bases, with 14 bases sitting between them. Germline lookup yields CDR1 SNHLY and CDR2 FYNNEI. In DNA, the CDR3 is TGTGCCCATGGACCGTCGAGCTCCTATAATTCACCCCTCCACTTT. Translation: CAHGPSSSYNSPLHF.

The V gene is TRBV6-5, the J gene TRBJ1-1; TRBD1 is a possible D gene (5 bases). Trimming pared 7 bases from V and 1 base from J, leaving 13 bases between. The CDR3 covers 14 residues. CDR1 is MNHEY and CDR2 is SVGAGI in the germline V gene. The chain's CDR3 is CASKKGTGNTEAFF. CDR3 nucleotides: TGTGCCAGCAAAAAAGGGACGGGGAACACTGAAGCTTTCTTT.

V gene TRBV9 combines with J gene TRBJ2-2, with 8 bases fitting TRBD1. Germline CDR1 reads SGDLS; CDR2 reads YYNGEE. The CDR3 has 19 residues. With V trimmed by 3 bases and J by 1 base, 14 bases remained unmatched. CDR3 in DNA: TGTGCCAGCAGCGCCGGGACAGGTCGGATCCGAGAGAACACCGGGGAGCTGTTTTTT. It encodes CASSAGTGRIRENTGELFF. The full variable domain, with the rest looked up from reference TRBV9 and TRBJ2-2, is DSGVTQTPKHLITATGQRVTLRCSPRSGDLSVYWYQQSLDQGLQFLIQYYNGEERAKGNILERFSAQQFPDLHSELNLSSLELGDSALYFCASSAGTGRIRENTGELFFGEGSRLTVL.

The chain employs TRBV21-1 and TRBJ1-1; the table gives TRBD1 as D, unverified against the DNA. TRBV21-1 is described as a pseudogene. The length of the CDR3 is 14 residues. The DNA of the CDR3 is TGTGCCAGCAGCAGACAGGGGATGAACACTGAAGCTTTCTTT. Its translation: CASSRQGMNTEAFF.

The CDR3: CATSREKGTGELFF. The CDR3 DNA is TGTGCCACCAGCAGAGAGAAGGGAACCGGGGAGCTGTTTTTT. The chain joins TRBV15 to TRBJ2-2; no definite D call. This CDR3 is built from 14 residues. V was shortened by 0 bases and J by 5 bases, with 7 bases between the two germline ends. Germline V CDR1 and CDR2: LNHNV, YYDKDF (reference sequence).

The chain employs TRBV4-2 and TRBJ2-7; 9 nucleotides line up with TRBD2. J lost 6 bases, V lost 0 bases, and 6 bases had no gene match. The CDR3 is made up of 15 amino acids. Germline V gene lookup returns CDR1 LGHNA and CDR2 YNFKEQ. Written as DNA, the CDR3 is TGTGCCAGCAGCCAAGATGCAGCGGGGGGCTCCGAGCAGTACGTC. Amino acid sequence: CASSQDAAGGSEQYV.